This T cell receptor beta chain was retrieved from a study of blood T cell repertoires in COVID-19. As for the study in general: The origin of the acute and convalescent COVID-19 samples was the United States, Italy and Spain.

With V trimmed by 7 bases and J by 7 bases, 6 bases remained unmatched. The CDR3 is 13 residues long. The germline CDR1 and CDR2 sequences are MNHEY and SMNVEV (reference sequence). Study processing details: For nucleated cells, counts were estimated from reference gene primer amplification. Libraries were prepared by immunoSEQ multiplex PCR; TCRdb keeps only in-frame clonotypes and omits some of them. V and J calls plus clone size are reproduced from that table; the DNA served to infer D and trimming. The sample holds approximately 220,000 clones; 80% to 85% are singletons and the top ten take roughly 27%.

The sequenced sample consisted of peripheral blood. This clonotype originated in a man aged 40-49 years with acute or convalescent COVID-19. The chain uses TRBV27 and TRBJ1-4, with 7 nucleotides matching TRBD1. CDR3 bases: TGTGCCAGCACCCGACAGGGAGGTGAAAAACTGTTTTTT. It translates to CASTRQGGEKLFF. Full variable domain (remainder filled in from reference TRBV27 and TRBJ1-4): EAQVTQNPRYLITVTGKKLTVTCSQNMNHEYMSWYRQDPGLGLRQIYYSMNVEVTDKGDVPEGYKVSRKEKRNFPLILESPSPNQTSLYFCASTRQGGEKLFFGSGTQLSVL.